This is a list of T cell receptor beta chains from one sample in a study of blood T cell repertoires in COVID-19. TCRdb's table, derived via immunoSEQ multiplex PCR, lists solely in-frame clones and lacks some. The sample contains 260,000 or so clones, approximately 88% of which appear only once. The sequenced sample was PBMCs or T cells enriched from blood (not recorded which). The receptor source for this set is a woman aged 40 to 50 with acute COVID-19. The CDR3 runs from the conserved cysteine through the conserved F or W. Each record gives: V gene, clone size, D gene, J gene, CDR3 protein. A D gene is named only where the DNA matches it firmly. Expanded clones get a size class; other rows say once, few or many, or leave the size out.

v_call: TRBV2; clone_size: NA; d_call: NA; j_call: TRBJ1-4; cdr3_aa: CASSEGANNEKLFF
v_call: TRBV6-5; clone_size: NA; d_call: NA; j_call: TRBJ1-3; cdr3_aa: CASRTGDSGNTIYF
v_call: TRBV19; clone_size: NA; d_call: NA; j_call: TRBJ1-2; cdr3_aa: CASRPTGNYGYTF
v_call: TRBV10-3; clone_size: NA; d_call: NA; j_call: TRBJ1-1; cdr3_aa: CAISESKRTSAFF
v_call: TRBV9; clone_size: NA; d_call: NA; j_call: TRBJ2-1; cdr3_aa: CASSPGRGRGTSSYNEQFF
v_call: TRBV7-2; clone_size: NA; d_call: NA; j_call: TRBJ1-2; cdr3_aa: CASSLEGRNYGYTF
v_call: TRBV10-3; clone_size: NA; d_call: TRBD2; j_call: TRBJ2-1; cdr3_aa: CAISDSGSKQFF
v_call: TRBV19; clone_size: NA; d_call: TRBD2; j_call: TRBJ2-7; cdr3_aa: CASSIDGTSSYYEQYF
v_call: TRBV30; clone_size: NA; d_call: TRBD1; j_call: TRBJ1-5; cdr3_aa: CAWSSGQGGTQPQHF
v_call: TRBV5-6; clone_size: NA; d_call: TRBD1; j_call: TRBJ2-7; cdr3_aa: CASSLVGQGLYEQYF
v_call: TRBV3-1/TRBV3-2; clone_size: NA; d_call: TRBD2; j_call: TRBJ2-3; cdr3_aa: CASSQLAGSSTDTQYF
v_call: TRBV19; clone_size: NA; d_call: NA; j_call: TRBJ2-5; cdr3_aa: CASSIGGEETQYF
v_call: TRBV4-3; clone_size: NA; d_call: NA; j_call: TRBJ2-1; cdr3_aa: CASSQEARSYNEQFF
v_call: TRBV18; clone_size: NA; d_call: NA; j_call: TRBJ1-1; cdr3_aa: CASSPQPTSQGLGNTEAFF
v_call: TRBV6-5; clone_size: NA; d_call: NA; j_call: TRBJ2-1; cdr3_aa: CASSFSISYNEQFF
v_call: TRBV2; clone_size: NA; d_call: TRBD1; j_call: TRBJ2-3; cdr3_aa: CASSFRDRDADTQYF
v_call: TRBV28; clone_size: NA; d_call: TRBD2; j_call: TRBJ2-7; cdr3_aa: CASRGLDYEQYF
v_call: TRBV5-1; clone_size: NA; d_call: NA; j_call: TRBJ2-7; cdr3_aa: CASSLAWHYEQYF
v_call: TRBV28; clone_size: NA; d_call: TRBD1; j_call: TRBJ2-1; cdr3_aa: CASKTTGLTGAGNEQFF
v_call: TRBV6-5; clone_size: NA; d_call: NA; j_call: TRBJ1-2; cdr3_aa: CATRISRRGYGYTF
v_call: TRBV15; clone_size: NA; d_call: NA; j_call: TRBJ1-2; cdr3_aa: CATSRVSQGEYGYTF
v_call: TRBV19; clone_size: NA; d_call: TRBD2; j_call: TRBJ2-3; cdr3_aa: CASMLAGADTQYF
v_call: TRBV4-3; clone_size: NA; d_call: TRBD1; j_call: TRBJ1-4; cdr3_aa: CASSQTGTGAEKLFF
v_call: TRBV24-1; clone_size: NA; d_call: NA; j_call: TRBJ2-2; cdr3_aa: CATSDTGKNTGELFF
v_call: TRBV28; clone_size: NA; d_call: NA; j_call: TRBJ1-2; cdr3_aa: CASSLRGNYGYTF
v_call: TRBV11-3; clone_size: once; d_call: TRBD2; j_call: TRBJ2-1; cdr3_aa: CASSLGTWGGSYNEQFF
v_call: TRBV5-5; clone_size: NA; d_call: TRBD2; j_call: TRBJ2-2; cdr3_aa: CASSLQLALYTGELFF
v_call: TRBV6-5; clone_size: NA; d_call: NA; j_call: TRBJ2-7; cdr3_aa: CASSYSAGRNEQYF
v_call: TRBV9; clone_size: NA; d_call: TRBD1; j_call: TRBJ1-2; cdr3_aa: CASSVSTGENYGYTF
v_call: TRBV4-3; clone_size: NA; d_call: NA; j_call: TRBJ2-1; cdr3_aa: CASSQDTSSYNEQFF
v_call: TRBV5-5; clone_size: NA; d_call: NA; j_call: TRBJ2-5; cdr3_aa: CASTDSGHETQYF
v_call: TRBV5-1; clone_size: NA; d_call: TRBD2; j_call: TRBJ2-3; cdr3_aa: CASSSGLAGTDTQYF
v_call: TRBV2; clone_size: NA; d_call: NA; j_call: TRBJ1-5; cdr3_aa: CASSSMGRQSNQPQHF
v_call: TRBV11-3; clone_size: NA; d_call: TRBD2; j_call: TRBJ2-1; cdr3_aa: CASSLVPAGSFASSYNEQFF
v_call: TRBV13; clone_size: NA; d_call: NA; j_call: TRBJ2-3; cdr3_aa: CASSSILQDRTDTQYF
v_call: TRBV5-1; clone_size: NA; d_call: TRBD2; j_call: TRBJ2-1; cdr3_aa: CASSLDSGTHNEQFF
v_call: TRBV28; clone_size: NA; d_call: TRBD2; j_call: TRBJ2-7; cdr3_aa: CASSSPRLASYYEQYF
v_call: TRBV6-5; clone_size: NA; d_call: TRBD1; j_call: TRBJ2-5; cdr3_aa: CASSYFRGQGETQYF
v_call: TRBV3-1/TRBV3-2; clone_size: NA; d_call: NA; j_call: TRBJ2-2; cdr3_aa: CASSQGRAGELFF
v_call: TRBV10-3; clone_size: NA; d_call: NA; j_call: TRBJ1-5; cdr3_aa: CAISEFEGSNQPQHF
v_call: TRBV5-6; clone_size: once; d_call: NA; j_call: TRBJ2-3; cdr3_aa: CASSLVWRGSTDTQYF
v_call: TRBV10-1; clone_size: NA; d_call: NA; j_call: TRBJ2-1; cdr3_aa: CASSESQWFDEQFF